Sequencing of this T cell receptor (beta chain) was carried out in a study of human T cells and chemical hapten exposure. In the study overall: Variation in per-sample TCR yields came mainly from small pooled library volume differences.

In this sample, this clonotype turned up a few times. The antigen remains undetermined. Total RNA was isolated from whole blood that had not been fractionated. Per the germline V gene, CDR1 is SGHVS and CDR2 is FQNEAQ. This CDR3 contains 14 residues. The ends were cut back, 0 bases at V and 1 base at J, with 7 bases in the middle. The library tagged individual cDNA molecules with unique molecular identifiers. TCRdb re-derived calls from the 5' RACE reads in MiXCR, one entry per CDR3 protein. The profile shows 110,000 or so distinct CDR3 sequences, roughly 19% of them singletons. Whole-study findings and limits: Sensitizing to DPC left TCRs with a frequency above 1 in 1000 unaltered.

This receptor was taken from a human donor in good health. The genes are TRBV7-8 and TRBJ2-7, with D unresolved. The CDR3 coding sequence is TGTGCCAGCAGCTTAGCCCGGCGGTCCTACGAGCAGTACTTC. Its translation is CASSLARRSYEQYF.